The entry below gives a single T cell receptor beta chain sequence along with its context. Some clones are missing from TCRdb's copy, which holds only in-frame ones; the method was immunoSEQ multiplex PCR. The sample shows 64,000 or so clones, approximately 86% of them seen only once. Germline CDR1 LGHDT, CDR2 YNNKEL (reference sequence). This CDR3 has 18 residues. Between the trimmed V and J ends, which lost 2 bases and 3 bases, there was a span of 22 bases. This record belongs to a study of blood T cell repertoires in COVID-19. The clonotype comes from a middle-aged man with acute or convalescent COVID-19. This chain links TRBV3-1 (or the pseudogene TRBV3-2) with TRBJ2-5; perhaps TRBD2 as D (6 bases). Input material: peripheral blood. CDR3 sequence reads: CASSQRPSVPGVKETQYF. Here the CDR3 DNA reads TGTGCCAGCAGCCAAAGGCCCTCTGTCCCGGGAGTAAAAGAGACCCAGTACTTC.